This TCR beta chain was captured in a study of T cells after yellow fever vaccination. Turning to the study itself: In the case of low-cell-number fractions, SMART-Seq v4 Ultra Low Input was used for preparation.

In this sample, this clonotype turned up many times. Its antigen remains unknown. UMIs and a universal primer site were added when TCR cDNA was made by 5'RACE template switching. Each CDR3 protein gets one entry after TCRdb re-called the 5' RACE reads with MiXCR. The table shows roughly 63,000 distinct CDR3 sequences, with roughly 7.3% occurring only once. Study findings and constraints: Abundant clonotypes from the bulk population could contaminate FACS-sorted repertoires.

The clonotype originates from a man aged 30-40 years who received the YFV17D yellow fever vaccine. The specimen comprised CD8+ T cells sorted from PBMCs, sampled 15 days after the yellow fever booster vaccination.

CDR3 region: CSARKTATYEQYF. The CDR3 coding sequence is TGCAGTGCGCGGAAGACAGCAACCTACGAGCAGTACTTC. V usage is TRBV20-1 and J usage is TRBJ2-7; D is perhaps TRBD1 (5 bases). The CDR3 sequence is 13 residues long. Trimming left V 6 bases short and J 2 bases short, with 14 bases between. CDR1 and CDR2 from the germline V gene are DFQATT and SNEGSKA (reference sequence).